This T cell receptor beta chain appears in the sequencing data of a study of regulatory T cells in long-lasting Graves disease. This CDR3 contains 12 residues. Trimming shortened V by 6 bases and J by 2 bases, and 4 bases separated the two germline ends. The authors built TCR beta libraries using iRepertoire HTBI primers and Arm-PCR of CDR3 regions. MiXCR, run by TCRdb on the multiplex PCR reads, gives a single entry per CDR3 protein. The table includes around 460,000 distinct CDR3 sequences, roughly 23% detected once. There are many counts of this clonotype. Its target is unknown. Findings of the study overall: Clonotypes that were public and shared totalled fewer than 3,500 in persistent patients versus approximately 970 in new patients.

Time point defined: persistent/refractory GD, antithyroid drugs over 5 years with positive TRAb. Construction of the TCR library relied on RNA isolated from PBMCs. The genes are TRBV12-3 or TRBV12-4 and TRBJ2-2, with no clear D. This TCR derives from a female donor with Graves disease. The sequences come from peripheral blood mononuclear cells (PBMCs), collected when the disease was refractory, from a patient treated with antithyroid drugs. CDR3 sequence (DNA): TGTGCCAGCAGGGACAACACCGGGGAGCTGTTTTTT. It encodes CASRDNTGELFF.